What follows is one T cell receptor (beta chain) and its context. As processed by the authors: Quantification of nucleated cells was approximated via reference gene primer amplification. This table comes from immunoSEQ multiplex PCR, and its TCRdb copy is limited to in-frame clones, with some not included. That table is the source of V, J and clone size, and D and trimming were worked out from the DNA. The sample contains about 190,000 clones, around 80% of which appear only once. These data originate in a study of blood T cell repertoires in COVID-19. For the study at large: T cells, B-cell-depleted T cells, or PBMCs supplied cDNA or gDNA.

This TCR derives from an elderly woman with active or convalescent COVID-19. The sample comprised peripheral blood.

The CDR3 DNA is TGTGCCAGACAATTAGGAGGCAGGTTAAGACCCTACAATGAGCAGTTCTTC. Encoded protein: CARQLGGRLRPYNEQFF. The chain combines TRBV6-9 with TRBJ2-1, with D perhaps matching TRBD2 (5 bases). Germline CDR1 reads MNHGY; CDR2 reads SVAAGI. Trimming took 9 bases from V and 2 from J, leaving 23 bases between them. The length of the CDR3 is 17 residues.